The 24 T cell receptor beta chains below come from one sample, sequenced in a study of tumor and adjacent non-tumor tissue in lung cancer. The library came from three nested PCR rounds adapted from ARM-PCR protocols. TCRdb reprocessed the multiplex PCR reads via MiXCR and lists one record per CDR3 protein. The table lists some 95,000 distinct CDR3 sequences, about 80% of them singletons, with roughly 29% in the top ten. No cell sorting was done before RNA was extracted from the tissue. More than 3 cm separated this lung sample from the edge of the tumor. The sequencing sample was made of distant non-tumor lung tissue. Receptor source: a man between 60 and 75 years old with small cell lung cancer.

As for this clonotype: Germline and junction disagree at one end, which may indicate a read error. The chain combines TRBV11-2 with TRBJ1-1; D not certain. The germline CDR1 and CDR2 sequences are SGHAT and FQNNGV. The CDR3 runs 15 residues. This CDR3 is CASSLAGGMDTEAFF. CDR3 in DNA: TGTGCCAGTAGCTTAGCAGGAGGAATGGACACTGAAGCTTTCTTT. The variable domain in full, with the rest retrieved from reference TRBV11-2 and TRBJ1-1, is EAGVAQSPRYKIIEKRQSVAFWCNPISGHATLYWYQQILGQGPKLLIQFQNNGVVDDSQLPKDRFSAERLKGVDSTLKIQPAKLEDSAVYLCASSLAGGMDTEAFFGQGTRLTVV.

Regarding this clonotype: Since no conserved phenylalanine or tryptophan closes the CDR3, a read error is the likely cause. The chain uses TRBV11-2 and TRBJ2-3, with TRBD2 identical over 8 bases. V gave up 3 bases and J gave up 7 bases; unmatched junction bases: 6. CDR3 size: 14 residues. The germline V gene has CDR1 SGHAT and CDR2 FQNNGV. This CDR3 reads CASSFEAGEHTQYL. The CDR3 DNA reads TGTGCCAGCAGCTTTGAAGCGGGGGAACATACGCAGTATTTG.

Note on this clonotype: This clone may be a read error of a much larger clone one base away. The chain employs TRBV28 and TRBJ2-7, with a weak D call TRBD2 (5 bases). The CDR3 contains 13 residues. CDR1 is MDHEN and CDR2 is SYDVKM in the germline V gene. V was clipped by 10 bases and J by 2 bases, with 15 bases between them. Written as DNA, the CDR3 is TGTGCCACTAAAAGACGGGGAACCTACGAGCAGTACTTC. This encodes CATKRRGTYEQYF. The entire variable domain, with the rest obtained from reference TRBV28 and TRBJ2-7, is as follows: DVKVTQSSRYLVKRTGEKVFLECVQDMDHENMFWYRQDPGLGLRLIYFSYDVKMKEKGDIPEGYSVSREKKERFSLILESASTNQTSMYLCATKRRGTYEQYFGPGTRLTVT.

This clonotype was seen only a few times. Since a much larger clone is just one base distant, this may be a read error. The CDR3 does not close with the conserved phenylalanine or tryptophan, likely indicating a read error. This chain connects TRBV12-3 or TRBV12-4 to TRBJ2-5; TRBD1 is a possible D gene (6 bases). This CDR3 is 14 amino acids long. The V end lost 5 bases, the J end lost 1 base, and 11 bases lay between the germline ends. In nucleotides, the CDR3 is TGTGCCAGCAGTCCAGGACAGATCCAAGAGACCCAGTACCTC. This codes for CASSPGQIQETQYL.

This clonotype appeared a few times. The missing conserved phenylalanine or tryptophan at the end of this CDR3 makes a read error likely. It is unclear where the CDR3 begins or ends on the DNA, so no DNA is shown, and the CDR3 is as TCRdb lists it. J is TRBJ2-2 and V is TRBV4-1; the table's TRBD2 call for D was not verified on the DNA. 17 amino acids form the CDR3, both terminal residues included. CDR1 MGHRA and CDR2 YSYEKL come from the germline V gene. The CDR3 loop reads CASSSRTSGTNTGELFL.

The chain links TRBV11-2 to TRBJ2-7; 12 bases map to TRBD2. The germline V gene has CDR1 SGHAT and CDR2 FQNNGV. V shed 6 bases and J 3 bases; nucleotides not matched to a gene: 18. The CDR3 loop spans 19 amino acids. The CDR3 spells CASRVRASGRASLYYEQYV. The CDR3 bases are TGTGCCAGCAGAGTTAGGGCTAGCGGGAGGGCGAGTCTTTACTACGAGCAGTACGTC.

As to this clonotype: Compared with germline, one end of the junction differs, possibly owing to a read error. The J gene is TRBJ2-7, the V gene TRBV6-1; weak D call: TRBD2 (5 bases). Germline CDR1 and CDR2: MNHNS and SASEGT. The CDR3 covers 13 residues. CDR3 sequence reads: CASSSELPYEQYF. As DNA, the CDR3 is TGTGCGAGCAGTAGCGAACTACCCTACGAGCAGTACTTC.

Details on this clonotype: A read error may be the cause here, since a much bigger clone is one base away. The chain employs TRBV20-1 and TRBJ2-1; possibly TRBD2 for D (6 bases). V shed 5 bases and J shed 7 bases, with 21 bases lying between them. Germline lookup yields CDR1 DFQATT and CDR2 SNEGSKA (reference sequence). This CDR3 has 15 residues. The CDR3 DNA reads as TGCAGTGCTGGGTCGGGGGAGACGGTCGGGAATGAGCAGTTCTTC. Translation: CSAGSGETVGNEQFF.

Turning to this clonotype: Since the CDR3 does not end with the conserved phenylalanine or tryptophan, this likely comes from a read error. The chain links TRBV11-2 to TRBJ2-2, with 9 bases lining up with TRBD2. Germline-derived CDR1 and CDR2 are SGHAT and FQNNGV. The CDR3 contains 18 residues. The V segment lost 2 bases and the J segment 6 bases; nucleotides outside the gene matches: 13. The CDR3 region has the DNA TGTGCCAGCAGCTTACGGGGAGCGGGAGGATACAGAGCCGGGGAGCTGTTTCTT. Protein: CASSLRGAGGYRAGELFL.

Regarding this clonotype: Relative to the germline gene, one junction end is altered; a read error may explain this. The V gene is TRBV11-2, the J gene TRBJ2-1; perhaps TRBD1 as D (5 bases). This CDR3 is 14 amino acids long. The V gene's germline CDR1 is SGHAT and CDR2 FQNNGV. This chain's CDR3 is CASSLEAGLVDECF. DNA for the CDR3: TGTGCCAGCAGCTTAGAGGCAGGGTTGGTTGACGAGTGCTTC. Filled out from reference TRBV11-2 and TRBJ2-1, the complete variable domain reads EAGVAQSPRYKIIEKRQSVAFWCNPISGHATLYWYQQILGQGPKLLIQFQNNGVVDDSQLPKDRFSAERLKGVDSTLKIQPAKLEDSAVYLCASSLEAGLVDECFGPGTRLTVL.

This clonotype appeared once. At one boundary the junction diverges from the germline segment, which might be a read error. J is TRBJ1-1 and V is TRBV28; D ambiguous. CDR1 is MDHEN, CDR2 SYDVKM, per germline. The CDR3 loop spans 14 amino acids. CDR3 in DNA: TGTGCCAGCACCCCTTCCCTGGGGTACACTAAAGCTTTCTTT. Protein product: CASTPSLGYTKAFF.

With respect to this clonotype: A junction end diverges from the germline sequence, so it may reflect a read error. The rearrangement links TRBV20-1 to TRBJ2-1; 7 bases are shared with TRBD2. This CDR3 has 14 residues. CDR1 is DFQATT, CDR2 SNEGSKA, per germline (reference sequence). CDR3 residues: CNAASGTRSNEQFF. CDR3 in DNA: TGCAATGCTGCGAGCGGGACTCGAAGCAATGAGCAGTTTTTC.

A note on this clonotype: In this CDR3 the conserved last residue, phenylalanine or tryptophan, is missing, so a read error is likely. The rearrangement links TRBV13 to TRBJ1-3; 7 bases line up with TRBD1. The CDR3 consists of 14 residues. Germline lookup yields CDR1 PRHDT and CDR2 FYEKMQ (reference sequence). CDR3 loop: CANSNRGAGNTIYS. The CDR3 DNA reads as TGTGCCAACAGCAACAGGGGCGCGGGAAACACCATATATTCA.

Details on this clonotype: Likely a read error: the CDR3 ends without its conserved phenylalanine or tryptophan. This chain links TRBV20-1 with TRBJ1-6; D is possibly TRBD1 (5 bases). Trimming shortened V by 1 base and J by 9 bases, and 16 bases separated the two germline ends. Germline CDR1 DFQATT, CDR2 SNEGSKA (reference sequence). The length of the CDR3 is 15 residues. DNA of the CDR3: TGCAGTGCTAGAGGGTCCGGACTTGGGGCTTCACCCCTCCACTCT. It specifies CSARGSGLGASPLHS.

V usage is TRBV6-1 and J usage is TRBJ2-7; 12 bases match TRBD2. The V gene's germline CDR1 is MNHNS and CDR2 SASEGT. The CDR3 runs to 14 residues. CDR3 sequence (DNA): TGTGCTGGCAGCGAGACTAGCGGGGGTTACGAGCAGTACTTC. It specifies CAGSETSGGYEQYF.

The chain is built from TRBV13 and TRBJ1-6; D gene uncertain. This CDR3 is 17 amino acids long. The ends were cut back, 7 bases at V and 0 bases at J, with 16 bases in the middle. Germline CDR1 reads PRHDT; CDR2 reads FYEKMQ (reference sequence). The CDR3 nucleotides are TGTGCCAGCATCCAAGACGACGGAAACTCCTATAATTCACCCCTCCACTTT. It specifies CASIQDDGNSYNSPLHF.

The V and J genes are TRBV20-1 and TRBJ1-6; 11 bases are shared with TRBD1. The CDR3 length is 16 residues. Germline lookup yields CDR1 DFQATT and CDR2 SNEGSKA (reference sequence). V lost 5 bases and J lost 17; bases outside the gene matches: 20. The CDR3 DNA sequence: TGCAGTGCTGCCGAGACCGGGACAGGGGGATCTTCACACTTCCACTTT. This codes for CSAAETGTGGSSHFHF.

This clonotype was detected a few times. The rearrangement links TRBV30 to TRBJ2-3; 7 bases are a match to TRBD2. CDR3 size: 14 residues. V lost 5 bases and J lost 1; bases outside the gene matches: 6. Germline CDR1 reads GTSNPN; CDR2 reads SVGIG (reference sequence). CDR3: CAWGESGGTDTQYF. As DNA, the CDR3 is TGTGCCTGGGGGGAAAGCGGGGGCACAGATACGCAGTATTTT.

A remark on this clonotype: The junction differs from germline at one of its ends, possibly a read error. The CDR3: CANSQRQESPYEQYF. DNA of the CDR3: TGCGCCAACAGCCAGCGACAGGAGAGCCCCTACGAGCAATACTTC. J is TRBJ2-7 and V is TRBV4-1; D is perhaps TRBD1 (6 bases). CDR1 is MGHRA and CDR2 is YSYEKL in the germline V gene. The CDR3 is 15 amino acids.

About this clonotype: Since a much larger clone is just one base distant, this may be a read error. The V and J genes are TRBV7-9 and TRBJ2-3; D unresolved. The CDR3 is 12 amino acids. Germline V gives CDR1 SEHNR, CDR2 FQNEAQ (reference sequence). The CDR3, as DNA: TGTGCCAGCACCTTATACACAGATACGCAGTATTTT. Translation: CASTLYTDTQYF.

With regard to this clonotype: A junction boundary mismatches the germline segment, possibly from a read error. The chain joins TRBV11-2 to TRBJ2-1; D is ambiguous. Germline loops: CDR1 SGHAT, CDR2 FQNNGV. The CDR3 is made up of 17 amino acids. The CDR3 sequence: CASSLEIAQSSYNEHFF. DNA for the CDR3: TGTGCCAGCAGCTTAGAGATAGCCCAGAGCTCCTACAATGAGCATTTCTTC.

A remark on this clonotype: A much larger clone is a single base away; this may be a read error. The gene calls are TRBV5-1 and TRBJ2-3, with TRBD1 as a possible D gene (7 bases). Trimming took off 0 bases at V and 8 bases at J, with 19 bases between the two ends. Germline CDR1 and CDR2: SGHRS and YFSETQ. The CDR3 contains 16 residues. Here the CDR3 reads CASSLDGGQGGGTQYF. The DNA of the CDR3 is TGCGCCAGCAGCTTGGATGGCGGGCAGGGGGGCGGTACGCAGTATTTT.

Note on this clonotype: At one end, the junction sequence differs from germline, possibly due to a read error. V is TRBV28 and J is TRBJ2-3; D is uncertain. The CDR3 is made up of 15 amino acids. Germline CDR1 reads MDHEN; CDR2 reads SYDVKM. This chain's CDR3 is CARSYWACFTDTQYF. CDR3 coding DNA: TGTGCCAGGAGTTATTGGGCGTGTTTTACAGATACGCAGTATTTT.

The gene calls are TRBV5-6 and TRBJ2-7, with D tentatively TRBD1 (6 bases). Germline-derived CDR1 and CDR2 are SGHDT and YYEEEE. This CDR3 comprises 14 residues. CDR3 in DNA: TGTACCAGCAGCCACAGGGAATACCTCTACGAGCAGTACGTC. This encodes CTSSHREYLYEQYV.